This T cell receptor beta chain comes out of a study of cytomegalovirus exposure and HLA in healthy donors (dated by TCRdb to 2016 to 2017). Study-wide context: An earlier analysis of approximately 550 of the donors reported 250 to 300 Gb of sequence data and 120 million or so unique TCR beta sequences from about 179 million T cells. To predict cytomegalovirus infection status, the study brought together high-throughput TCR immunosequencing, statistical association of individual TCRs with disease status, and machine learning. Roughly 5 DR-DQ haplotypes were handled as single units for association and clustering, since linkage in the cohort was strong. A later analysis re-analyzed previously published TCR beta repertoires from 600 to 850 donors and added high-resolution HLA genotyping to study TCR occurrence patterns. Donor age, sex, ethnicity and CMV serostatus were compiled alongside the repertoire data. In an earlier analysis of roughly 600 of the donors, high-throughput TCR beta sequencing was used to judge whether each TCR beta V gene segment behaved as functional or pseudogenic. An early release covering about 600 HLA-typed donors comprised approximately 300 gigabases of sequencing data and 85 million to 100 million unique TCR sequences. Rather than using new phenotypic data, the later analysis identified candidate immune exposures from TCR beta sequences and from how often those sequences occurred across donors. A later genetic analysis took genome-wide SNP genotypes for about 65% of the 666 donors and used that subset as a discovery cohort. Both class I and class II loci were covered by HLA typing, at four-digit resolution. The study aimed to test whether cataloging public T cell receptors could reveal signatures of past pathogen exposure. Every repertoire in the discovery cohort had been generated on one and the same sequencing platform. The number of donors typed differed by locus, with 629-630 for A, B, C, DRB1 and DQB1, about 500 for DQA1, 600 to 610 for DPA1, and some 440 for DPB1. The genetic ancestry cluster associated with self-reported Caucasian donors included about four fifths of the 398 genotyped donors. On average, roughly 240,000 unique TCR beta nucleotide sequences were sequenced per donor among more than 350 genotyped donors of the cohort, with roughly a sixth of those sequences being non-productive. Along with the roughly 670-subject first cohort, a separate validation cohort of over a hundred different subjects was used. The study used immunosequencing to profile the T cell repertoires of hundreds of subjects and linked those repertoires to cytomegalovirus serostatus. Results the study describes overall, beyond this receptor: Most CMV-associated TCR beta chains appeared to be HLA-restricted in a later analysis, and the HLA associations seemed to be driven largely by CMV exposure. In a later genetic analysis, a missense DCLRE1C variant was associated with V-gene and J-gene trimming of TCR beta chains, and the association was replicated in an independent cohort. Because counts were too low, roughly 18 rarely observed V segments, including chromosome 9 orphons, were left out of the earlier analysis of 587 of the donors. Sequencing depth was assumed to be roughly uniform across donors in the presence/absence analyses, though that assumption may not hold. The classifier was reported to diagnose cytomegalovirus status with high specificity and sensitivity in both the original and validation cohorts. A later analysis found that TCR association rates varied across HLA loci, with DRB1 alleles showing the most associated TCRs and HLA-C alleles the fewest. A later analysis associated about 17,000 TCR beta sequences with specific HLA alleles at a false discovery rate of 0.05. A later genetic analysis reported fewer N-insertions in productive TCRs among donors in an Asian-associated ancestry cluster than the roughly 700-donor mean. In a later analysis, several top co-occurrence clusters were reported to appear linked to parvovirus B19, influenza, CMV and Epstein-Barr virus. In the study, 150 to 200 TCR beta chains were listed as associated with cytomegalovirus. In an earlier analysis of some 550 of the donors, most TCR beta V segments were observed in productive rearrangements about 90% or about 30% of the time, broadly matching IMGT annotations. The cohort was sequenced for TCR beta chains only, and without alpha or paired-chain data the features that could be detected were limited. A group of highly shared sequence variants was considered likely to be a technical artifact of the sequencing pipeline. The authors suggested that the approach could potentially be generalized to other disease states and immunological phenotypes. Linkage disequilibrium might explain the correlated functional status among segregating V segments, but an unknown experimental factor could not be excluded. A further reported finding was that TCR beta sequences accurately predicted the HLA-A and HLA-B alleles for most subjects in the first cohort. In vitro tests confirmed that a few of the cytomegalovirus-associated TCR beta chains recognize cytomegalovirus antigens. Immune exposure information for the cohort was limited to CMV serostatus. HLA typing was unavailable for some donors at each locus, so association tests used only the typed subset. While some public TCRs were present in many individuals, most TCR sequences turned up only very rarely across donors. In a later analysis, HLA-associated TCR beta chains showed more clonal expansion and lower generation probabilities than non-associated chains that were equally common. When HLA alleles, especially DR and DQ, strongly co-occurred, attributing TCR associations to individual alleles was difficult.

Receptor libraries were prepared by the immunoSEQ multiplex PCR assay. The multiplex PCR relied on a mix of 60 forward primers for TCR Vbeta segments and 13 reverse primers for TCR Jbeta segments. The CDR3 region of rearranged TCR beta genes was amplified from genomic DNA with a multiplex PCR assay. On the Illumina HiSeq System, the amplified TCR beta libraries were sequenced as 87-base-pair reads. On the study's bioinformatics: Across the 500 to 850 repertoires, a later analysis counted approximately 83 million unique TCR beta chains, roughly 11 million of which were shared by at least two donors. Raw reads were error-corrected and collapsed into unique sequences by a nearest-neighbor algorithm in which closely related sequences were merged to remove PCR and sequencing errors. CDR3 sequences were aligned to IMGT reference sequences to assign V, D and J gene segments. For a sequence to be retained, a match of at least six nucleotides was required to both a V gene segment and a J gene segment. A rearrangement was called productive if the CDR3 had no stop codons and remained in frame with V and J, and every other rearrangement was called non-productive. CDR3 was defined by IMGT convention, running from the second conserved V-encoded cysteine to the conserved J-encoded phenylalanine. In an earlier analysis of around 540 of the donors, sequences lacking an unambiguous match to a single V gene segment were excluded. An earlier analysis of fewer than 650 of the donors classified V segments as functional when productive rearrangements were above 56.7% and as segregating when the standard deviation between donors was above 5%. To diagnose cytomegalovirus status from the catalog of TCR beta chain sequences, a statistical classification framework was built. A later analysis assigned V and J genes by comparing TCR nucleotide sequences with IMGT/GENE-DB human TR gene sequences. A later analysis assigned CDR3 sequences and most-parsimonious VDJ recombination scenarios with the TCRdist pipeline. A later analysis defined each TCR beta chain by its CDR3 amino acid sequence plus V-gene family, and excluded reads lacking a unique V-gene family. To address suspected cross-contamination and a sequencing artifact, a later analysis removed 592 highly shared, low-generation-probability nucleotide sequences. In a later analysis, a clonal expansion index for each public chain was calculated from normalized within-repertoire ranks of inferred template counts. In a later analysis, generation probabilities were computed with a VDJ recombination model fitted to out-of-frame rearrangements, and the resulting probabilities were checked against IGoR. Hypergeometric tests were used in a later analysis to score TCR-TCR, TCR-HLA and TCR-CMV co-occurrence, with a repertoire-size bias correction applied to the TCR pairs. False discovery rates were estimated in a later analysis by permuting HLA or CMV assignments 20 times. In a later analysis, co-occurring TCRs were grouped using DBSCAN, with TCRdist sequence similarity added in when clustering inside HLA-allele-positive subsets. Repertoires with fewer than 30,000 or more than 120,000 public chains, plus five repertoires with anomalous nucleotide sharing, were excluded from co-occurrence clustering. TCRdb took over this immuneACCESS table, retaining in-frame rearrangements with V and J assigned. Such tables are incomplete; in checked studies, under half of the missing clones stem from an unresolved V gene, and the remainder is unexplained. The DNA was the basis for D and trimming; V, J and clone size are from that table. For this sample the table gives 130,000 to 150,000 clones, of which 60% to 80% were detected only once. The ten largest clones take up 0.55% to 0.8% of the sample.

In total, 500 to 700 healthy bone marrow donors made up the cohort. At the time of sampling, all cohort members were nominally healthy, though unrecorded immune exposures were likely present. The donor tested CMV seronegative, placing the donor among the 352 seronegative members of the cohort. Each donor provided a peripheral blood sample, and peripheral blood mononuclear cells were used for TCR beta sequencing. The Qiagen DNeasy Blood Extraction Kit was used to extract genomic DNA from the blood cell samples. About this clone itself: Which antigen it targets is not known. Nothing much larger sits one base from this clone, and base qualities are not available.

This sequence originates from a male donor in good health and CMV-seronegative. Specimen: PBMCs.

The CDR3 corresponds to CASSGSGTLASYEQYF. Read as DNA, the sequence is TGTGCCAGCAGCGGGAGCGGGACGCTGGCCTCCTACGAGCAGTACTTC. The rearranged segments are TRBV5-4 and TRBJ2-5, and TRBD2 aligns with 7 junction nucleotides. The J call may be mistaken, given a closer DNA end match to TRBJ2-7. The CDR3 numbers 16 residues from cysteine through phenylalanine. CDR3 DNA is the only sequence kept; it has 48 bases, read in frame from the first base. The germline V gene (reference sequence) yields SGHNT for CDR1 and YYREEE for CDR2.